The 15 T cell receptor beta chains below come from one sample, sequenced in a study of T cells in Graves' hyperthyroidism and ophthalmopathy. TCR beta CDR3 regions were amplified from RNA. The TCR CDR3 first-round RT-PCR relied on the HTBI primer set. MiXCR, run by TCRdb on the multiplex PCR reads, gives a single entry per CDR3 protein. Of about 420,000 distinct CDR3 sequences listed, roughly an eighth are singletons. Sequences were obtained from blood. These receptors were collected from a woman in her late teens or twenties with Graves' hyperthyroidism.

In its sample, this clonotype was seen many times. V is TRBV12-3 or TRBV12-4 and J is TRBJ1-5; no firm D call. The CDR3 is made up of 12 amino acids. V gave up 5 bases and J gave up 5 bases, with 7 bases separating them. The CDR3 is CASSLMDQPQHF. The CDR3 DNA reads TGTGCCAGCAGTCTAATGGATCAGCCCCAGCATTTT.

In this sample, this clonotype turned up a few times. The V gene is TRBV4-3, the J gene TRBJ2-1; D might be TRBD2 (6 bases). Germline V CDR1 and CDR2: LGHNA, YSLEER. CDR3 length: 15 residues. V was cut by 0 bases and J by 8 bases, with 14 bases left in between. The CDR3 loop reads CASSQDRIAADEQFF. In DNA, the CDR3 is TGCGCCAGCAGCCAAGATAGGATAGCGGCGGATGAGCAGTTCTTC.

This chain joins TRBV20-1 and TRBJ1-5; D gene ambiguous. Trimming cost V 5 bases and J 0 bases, with 8 bases left between them. This CDR3 has 13 residues. From germline, CDR1 is DFQATT and CDR2 SNEGSKA (reference sequence). The CDR3 sequence: CSAQYNSNQPQHF. CDR3 DNA sequence: TGCAGTGCTCAGTACAATAGCAATCAGCCCCAGCATTTT.

V is TRBV19 and J is TRBJ2-2; TRBD1 might be the D (5 bases). The J call could be wrong; TRBJ1-1 is a better fit for the DNA end. The CDR3 is 13 amino acids. From germline, CDR1 is LNHDA and CDR2 SQIVND (reference sequence). The CDR3 nucleotides read TGTGCCAGTAGGGACGACGGGGGAAGCGGAGCTTTCTTT. Protein product: CASRDDGGSGAFF.

This chain links TRBV29-1 with TRBJ2-2; D uncertain. The CDR3 covers 13 residues. Germline loops: CDR1 SQVTM, CDR2 ANQGSEA. The V end lost 6 bases, the J end lost 1 base, and 9 bases lay between the germline ends. The CDR3 nucleotides read TGCAGCGTGATATGGGGGAACACCGGGGAGCTGTTTTTT. Amino acid sequence: CSVIWGNTGELFF.

The V and J genes are TRBV9 and TRBJ2-4; the D gene is possibly TRBD2 (7 bases). This CDR3 spans 15 amino acids. Trimming left V 0 bases short and J 6 bases short, with 13 bases between. Per germline, CDR1 SGDLS and CDR2 YYNGEE. CDR3 in amino acids: CASSVGGGAGNIQYF. As DNA, the CDR3 is TGTGCCAGCAGCGTAGGGGGGGGCGCGGGAAACATTCAGTACTTC.

This clonotype was observed many times. The chain links TRBV11-2 to TRBJ2-5; D may match TRBD1 or TRBD2 (5 bases each). The V end lost 4 bases, the J end lost 0 bases, and 24 bases lay between the germline ends. The V gene's germline CDR1 is SGHAT and CDR2 FQNNGV. This CDR3 has 19 residues. CDR3 nucleotides: TGTGCCAGCAGCTCAAATACACGGCCGGGACGCCAGTACCAAGAGACCCAGTACTTC. Its protein is CASSSNTRPGRQYQETQYF.

This clonotype came up many times. This CDR3 is CASSLRDSHSGANVLTF. In DNA, the CDR3 is TGTGCCAGCAGCCTGAGGGACAGTCACTCTGGGGCCAACGTCCTGACTTTC. The chain is built from TRBV5-8 and TRBJ2-6; 7 bases line up with TRBD1. Germline values: CDR1 SGHTS, CDR2 YDEGEE. V trimming: 4 bases; J trimming: 0 bases; junction bases outside the gene matches: 7. This CDR3 spans 17 amino acids.

This clonotype showed up many times. One junction end disagrees with the germline gene, perhaps due to a read error. The chain employs TRBV7-2 and TRBJ2-1; possibly TRBD1 for D (5 bases). This CDR3 is 15 amino acids long. Germline V lookup: CDR1 SGHTA, CDR2 FQGNSA. The chain's CDR3 is CASSLDRRSYDEQFF. For the CDR3, the DNA is TGTGCCAGCAGCTTAGACAGGCGCTCCTACGATGAGCAGTTCTTC.

The table lists this clonotype with many counts. The V gene is TRBV12-3 or TRBV12-4, the J gene TRBJ2-3, with a weak D call TRBD2 (5 bases). Trimming pared 3 bases from V and 6 bases from J, leaving 13 bases between. The CDR3 is made up of 14 amino acids. The CDR3 loop reads CASSFSGSGDTQYF. DNA of the CDR3: TGTGCCAGCAGTTTCAGCGGTTCTGGTGATACGCAGTATTTT.

This clonotype was observed many times. The gene calls are TRBV3-1 and TRBJ2-5; D remains ambiguous. The ends were cut back, 4 bases at V and 4 bases at J, with 16 bases in the middle. This CDR3 contains 15 residues. Germline values: CDR1 LGHDT, CDR2 YNNKEL (reference sequence). The CDR3 protein is CASSLRTPKTETQYF. In nucleotides, the CDR3 is TGTGCCAGCAGCCTTAGGACCCCAAAAACAGAGACCCAGTACTTC.

The chain is built from TRBV4-1 and TRBJ2-7, with 11 bases matching TRBD1. This CDR3 comprises 16 residues. CDR1 and CDR2 from the germline V gene are MGHRA and YSYEKL. V lost 3 bases, J lost 2 bases, and 6 bases stayed unmatched. CDR3 bases: TGCGCCAGCAGCCAGGCTCCGGGACAGGGGGCCTACGAGCAGTACTTC. Protein: CASSQAPGQGAYEQYF.

This clonotype was seen many times. J is TRBJ2-7 and V is TRBV30; TRBD1 aligns across 8 bases. Germline V gene lookup returns CDR1 GTSNPN and CDR2 SVGIG (reference sequence). The length of the CDR3 is 13 residues. V lost 7 bases, J lost 6 bases, and 11 bases stayed unmatched. CDR3 DNA: TGTGCCTCCGAGGACAGGGCGTCGGTCGAGCAGTACTTC. Translation gives CASEDRASVEQYF.

This clonotype was seen only a few times. Here the CDR3 reads CASSAGYGETQYF. The CDR3, as DNA: TGTGCCAGCAGTGCGGGTTATGGAGAGACCCAGTACTTC. V gene TRBV2 combines with J gene TRBJ2-5; D is undetermined. The germline V gene encodes CDR1 SNHLY and CDR2 FYNNEI. The CDR3 sequence is 13 residues long. V was trimmed by 4 bases and J by 4 bases, leaving 10 bases between them.

This clonotype was counted between two and nine times. The V and J genes are TRBV10-2 and TRBJ2-3; 7 bases line up with TRBD2. The V gene's germline CDR1 is WSHSY and CDR2 SAAADI. The CDR3 is 16 amino acids. The junction had 8 bases not matched to a gene; V was cut back by 3 bases and J by 2 bases. Here the CDR3 reads CASSDGRLAATDTQYF. The DNA for the CDR3 is TGCGCCAGCAGTGATGGTCGGCTAGCGGCCACAGATACGCAGTATTTT.